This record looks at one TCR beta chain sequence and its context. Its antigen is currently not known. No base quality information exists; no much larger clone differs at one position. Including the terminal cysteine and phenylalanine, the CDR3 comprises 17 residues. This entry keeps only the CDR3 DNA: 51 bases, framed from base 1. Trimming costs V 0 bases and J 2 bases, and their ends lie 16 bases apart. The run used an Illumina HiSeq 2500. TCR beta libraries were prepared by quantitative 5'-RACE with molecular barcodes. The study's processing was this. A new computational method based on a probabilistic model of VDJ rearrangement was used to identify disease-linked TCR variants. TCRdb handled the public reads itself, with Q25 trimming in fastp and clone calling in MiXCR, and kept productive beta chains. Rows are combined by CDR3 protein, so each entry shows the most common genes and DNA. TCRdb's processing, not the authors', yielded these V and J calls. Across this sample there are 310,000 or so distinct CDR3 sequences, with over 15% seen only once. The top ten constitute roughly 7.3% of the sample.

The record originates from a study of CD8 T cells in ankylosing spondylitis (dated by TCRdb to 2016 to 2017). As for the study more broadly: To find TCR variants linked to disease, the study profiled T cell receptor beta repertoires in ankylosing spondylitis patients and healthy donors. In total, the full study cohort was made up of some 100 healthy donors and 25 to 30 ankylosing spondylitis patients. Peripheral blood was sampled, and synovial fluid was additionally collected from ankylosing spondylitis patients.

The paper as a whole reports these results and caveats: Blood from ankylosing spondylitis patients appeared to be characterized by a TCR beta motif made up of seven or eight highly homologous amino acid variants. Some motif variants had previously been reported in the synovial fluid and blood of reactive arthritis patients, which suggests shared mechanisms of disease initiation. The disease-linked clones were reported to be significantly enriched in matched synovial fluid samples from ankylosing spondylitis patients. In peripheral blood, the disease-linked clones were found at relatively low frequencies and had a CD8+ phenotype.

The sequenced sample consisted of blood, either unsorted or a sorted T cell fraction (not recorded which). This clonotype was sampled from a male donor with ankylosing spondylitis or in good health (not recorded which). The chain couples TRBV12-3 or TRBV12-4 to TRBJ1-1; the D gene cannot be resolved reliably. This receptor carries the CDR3 CASSLAPVAVLNTEAFF. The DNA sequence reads TGTGCCAGCAGTTTAGCCCCCGTGGCGGTGTTAAACACTGAAGCTTTCTTT.